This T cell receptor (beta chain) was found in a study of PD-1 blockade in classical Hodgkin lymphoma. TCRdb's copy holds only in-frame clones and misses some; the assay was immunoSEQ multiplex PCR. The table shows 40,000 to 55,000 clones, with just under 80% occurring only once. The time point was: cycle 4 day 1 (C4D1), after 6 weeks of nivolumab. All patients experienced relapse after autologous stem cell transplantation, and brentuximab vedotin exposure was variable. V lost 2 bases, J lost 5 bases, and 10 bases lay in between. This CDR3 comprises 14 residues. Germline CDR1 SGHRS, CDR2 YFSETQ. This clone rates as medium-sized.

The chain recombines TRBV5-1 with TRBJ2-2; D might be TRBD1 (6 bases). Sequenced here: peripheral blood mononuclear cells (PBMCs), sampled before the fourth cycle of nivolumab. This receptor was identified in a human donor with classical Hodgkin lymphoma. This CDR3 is CASSFQGSTGELFF. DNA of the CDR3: TGCGCCAGCAGCTTCCAGGGGAGTACCGGGGAGCTGTTTTTT.